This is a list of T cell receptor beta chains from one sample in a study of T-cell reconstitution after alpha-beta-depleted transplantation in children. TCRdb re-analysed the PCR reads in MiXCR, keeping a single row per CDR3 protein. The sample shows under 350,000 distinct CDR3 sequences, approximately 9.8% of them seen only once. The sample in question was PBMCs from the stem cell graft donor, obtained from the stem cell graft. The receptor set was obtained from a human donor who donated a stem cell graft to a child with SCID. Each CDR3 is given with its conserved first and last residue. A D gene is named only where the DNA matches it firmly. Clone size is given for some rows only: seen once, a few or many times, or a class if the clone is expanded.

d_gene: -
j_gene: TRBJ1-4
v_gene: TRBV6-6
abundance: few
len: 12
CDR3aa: CASSSPGLGIFF
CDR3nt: TGTGCCAGCAGTTCGCCGGGACTCGGTATTTTTTTT

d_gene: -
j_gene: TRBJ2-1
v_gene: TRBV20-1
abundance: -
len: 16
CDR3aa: CSARAQHRSSYNEQFF
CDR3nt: TGCAGTGCTAGAGCCCAGCACCGAAGCTCCTACAATGAGCAGTTCTTC

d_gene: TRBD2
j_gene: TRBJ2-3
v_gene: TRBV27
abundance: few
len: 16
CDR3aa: CASSFLAGGPSDTQYF
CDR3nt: TGTGCCAGCAGCTTCCTAGCGGGGGGGCCCTCAGATACGCAGTATTTT

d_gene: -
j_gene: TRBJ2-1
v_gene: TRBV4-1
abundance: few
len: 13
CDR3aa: CASSRLGGDEQFF
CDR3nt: TGCGCCAGCAGCCGCCTCGGAGGGGATGAGCAGTTCTTC

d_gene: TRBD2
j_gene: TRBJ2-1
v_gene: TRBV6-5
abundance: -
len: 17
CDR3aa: CASSSPGTRGSYNEQFF
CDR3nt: TGTGCCAGCAGTTCCCCCGGGACTAGAGGCTCCTACAATGAGCAGTTCTTC

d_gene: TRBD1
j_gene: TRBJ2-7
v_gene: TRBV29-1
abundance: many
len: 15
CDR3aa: CSVEVPGQGVYEQYF
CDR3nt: TGCAGCGTTGAAGTACCGGGACAGGGTGTCTACGAGCAGTACTTC

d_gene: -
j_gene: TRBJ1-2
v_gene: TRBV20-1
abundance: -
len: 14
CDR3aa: CSARGDIFPYGYTF
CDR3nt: TGCAGTGCTAGAGGGGACATCTTCCCCTATGGCTACACCTTC

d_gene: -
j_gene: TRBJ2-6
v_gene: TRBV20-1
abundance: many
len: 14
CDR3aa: CSASPDPGANVLTF
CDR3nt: TGCAGTGCTAGTCCCGACCCGGGGGCCAACGTCCTGACTTTC

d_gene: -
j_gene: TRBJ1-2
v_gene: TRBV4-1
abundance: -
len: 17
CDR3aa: CASSQDPLGAQFYGYTF
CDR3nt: TGCGCCAGCAGCCAAGATCCCCTGGGAGCACAGTTCTATGGCTACACCTTC

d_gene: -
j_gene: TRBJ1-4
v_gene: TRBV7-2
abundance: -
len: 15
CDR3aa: CASSLVVSTNEKLFF
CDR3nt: TGTGCCAGCAGCTTAGTGGTATCAACTAATGAAAAACTGTTTTTT

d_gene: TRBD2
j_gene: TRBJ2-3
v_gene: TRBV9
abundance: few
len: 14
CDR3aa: CASSGGRGTDTQYF
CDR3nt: TGTGCCAGTTCCGGAGGGCGGGGGACAGATACGCAGTATTTT

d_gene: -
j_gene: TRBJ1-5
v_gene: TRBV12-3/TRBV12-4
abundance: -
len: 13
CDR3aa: CASSLKSGQPQHF
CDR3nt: TGTGCCAGCAGTTTAAAGTCGGGTCAGCCCCAGCATTTT

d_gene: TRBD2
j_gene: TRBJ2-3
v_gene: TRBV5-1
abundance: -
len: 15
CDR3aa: CASSLGSGGADTQYF
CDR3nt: TGCGCCAGCAGCTTGGGTAGCGGGGGCGCAGATACGCAGTATTTT

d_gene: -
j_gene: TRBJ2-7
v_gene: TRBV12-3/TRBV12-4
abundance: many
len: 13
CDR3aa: CASNRDGLYEQYF
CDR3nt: TGTGCCAGCAACCGGGACGGACTCTACGAGCAGTACTTC

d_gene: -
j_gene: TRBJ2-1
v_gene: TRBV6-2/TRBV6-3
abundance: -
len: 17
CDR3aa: CASSYSPIPGPYNEQFF
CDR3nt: TGTGCCAGCAGTTACTCGCCCATCCCGGGACCCTACAATGAGCAGTTCTTC

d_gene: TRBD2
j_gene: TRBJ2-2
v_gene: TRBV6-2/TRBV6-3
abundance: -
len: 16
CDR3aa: CASSPLAGGPTGELFF
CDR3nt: TGTGCCAGCAGCCCCCTAGCGGGGGGGCCCACCGGGGAGCTGTTTTTT

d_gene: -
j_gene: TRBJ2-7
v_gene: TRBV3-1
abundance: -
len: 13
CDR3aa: CASGAVLTYEQYF
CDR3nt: TGTGCCAGCGGAGCAGTCCTTACCTACGAGCAGTACTTC

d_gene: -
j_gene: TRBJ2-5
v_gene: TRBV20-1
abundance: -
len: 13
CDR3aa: CSASGLPGETQYF
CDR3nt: TGCAGTGCTAGTGGGCTTCCGGGAGAGACCCAGTACTTC

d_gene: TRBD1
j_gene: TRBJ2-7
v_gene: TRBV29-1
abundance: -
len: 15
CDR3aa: CSVEGDRTGRNEQYF
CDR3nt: TGCAGCGTTGAAGGGGACCGGACAGGGAGGAACGAGCAGTACTTC

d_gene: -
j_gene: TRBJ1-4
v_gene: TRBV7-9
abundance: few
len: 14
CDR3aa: CASSLEGVGEKLFF
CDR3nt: TGTGCCAGCAGCTTAGAGGGGGTTGGAGAAAAACTGTTTTTT

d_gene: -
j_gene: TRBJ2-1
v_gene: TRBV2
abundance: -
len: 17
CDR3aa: CASSMGTPRSSYNEQFF
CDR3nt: TGTGCCAGCAGTATGGGGACTCCGAGAAGCTCCTACAATGAGCAGTTCTTC

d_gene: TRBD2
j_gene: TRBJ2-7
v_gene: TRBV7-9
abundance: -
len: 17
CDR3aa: CASSFLAGGRNPYEQYF
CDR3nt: TGTGCCAGCAGCTTTCTAGCGGGGGGTCGAAACCCCTACGAGCAGTACTTC

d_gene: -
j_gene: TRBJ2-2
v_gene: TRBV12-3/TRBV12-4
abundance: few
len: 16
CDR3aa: CASSLSIGYATGELFF
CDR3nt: TGTGCCAGCAGTTTATCTATAGGGTATGCGACCGGGGAGCTGTTTTTT

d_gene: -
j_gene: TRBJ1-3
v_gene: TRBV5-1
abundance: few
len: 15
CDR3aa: CASSLDRTSGNTIYF
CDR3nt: TGCGCCAGCAGCTTGGACAGAACCTCTGGAAACACCATATATTTT

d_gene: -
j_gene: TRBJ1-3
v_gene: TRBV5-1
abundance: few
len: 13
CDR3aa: CASSLGDGNTIYF
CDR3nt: TGCGCCAGCAGCTTGGGGGATGGAAACACCATATATTTT

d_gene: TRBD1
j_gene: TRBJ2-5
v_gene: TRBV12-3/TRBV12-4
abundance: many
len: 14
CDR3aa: CASSLGTGGETQYF
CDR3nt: TGTGCCAGCAGTTTAGGGACAGGGGGGGAGACCCAGTACTTC

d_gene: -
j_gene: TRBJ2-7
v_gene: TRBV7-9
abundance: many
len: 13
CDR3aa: CASNAGNSYEQYF
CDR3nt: TGTGCCAGCAACGCAGGGAACTCCTACGAGCAGTACTTC

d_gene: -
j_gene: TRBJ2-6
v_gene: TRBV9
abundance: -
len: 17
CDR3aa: CASSVEAGKAGANVLTF
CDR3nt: TGTGCCAGCAGCGTAGAGGCAGGGAAGGCTGGGGCCAACGTCCTGACTTTC

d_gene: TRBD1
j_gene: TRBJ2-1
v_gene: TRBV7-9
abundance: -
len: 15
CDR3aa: CASSHPDRGLYEQFF
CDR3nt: TGTGCCAGCAGCCACCCGGACAGGGGGCTCTATGAGCAGTTCTTC